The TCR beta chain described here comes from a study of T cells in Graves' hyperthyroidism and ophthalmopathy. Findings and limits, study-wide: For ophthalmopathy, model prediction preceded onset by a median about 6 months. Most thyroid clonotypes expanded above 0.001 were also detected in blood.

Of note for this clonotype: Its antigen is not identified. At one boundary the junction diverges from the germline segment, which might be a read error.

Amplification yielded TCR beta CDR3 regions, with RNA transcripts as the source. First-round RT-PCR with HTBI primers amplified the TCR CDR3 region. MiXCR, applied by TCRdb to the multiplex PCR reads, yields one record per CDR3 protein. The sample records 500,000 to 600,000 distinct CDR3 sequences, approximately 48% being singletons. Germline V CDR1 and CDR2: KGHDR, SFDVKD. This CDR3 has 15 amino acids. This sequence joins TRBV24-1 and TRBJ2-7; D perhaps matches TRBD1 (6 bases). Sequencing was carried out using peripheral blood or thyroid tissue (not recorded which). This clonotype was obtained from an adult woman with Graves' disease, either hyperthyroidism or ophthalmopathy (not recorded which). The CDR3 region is CASSPEGVGTYEQYF. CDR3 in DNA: TGTGCCAGCAGTCCCGAGGGGGTCGGTACCTACGAGCAGTACTTC.